The 12 T cell receptor beta chains below come from one sample, sequenced in a study of early T cells in non-severe SARS-CoV-2 infection. Each CDR3 protein is one row after TCRdb ran MiXCR on the 5' RACE reads. The sample consists of about 30,000 distinct CDR3 sequences, roughly 5.6% of them appearing once. Material: whole blood. These receptors originate from an adult who was a healthcare worker with PCR-confirmed SARS-CoV-2 infection or an uninfected control (not recorded which).

V and J are TRBV12-3 or TRBV12-4 and TRBJ1-5; D is unclear. The CDR3 has 13 amino acids. The germline V and J ends were trimmed by 3 bases and 8 bases, with 11 bases remaining between them. As DNA, the CDR3 is TGTGCCAGCAGTTTCTCGGGCCGGGAGCCCCAGCATTTT. This sequence encodes CASSFSGREPQHF.

In its sample, this clonotype was seen many times. This rearrangement joins TRBV20-1 to TRBJ2-1, with 8 bases fitting TRBD2. With V trimmed by 2 bases and J by 7 bases, 7 bases remained unmatched. Germline assignment: CDR1 DFQATT and CDR2 SNEGSKA (reference sequence). This CDR3 comprises 14 residues. CDR3 nucleotide sequence: TGCAGTGCTAGACCCAGCGGGAGAGGGAATGAGCAGTTCTTC. Residues: CSARPSGRGNEQFF.

This clonotype occurred many times. V is TRBV7-2 and J is TRBJ2-2, with D possibly TRBD2 on 6 matching bases. Trimming shortened V by 6 bases and J by 4 bases, and 12 bases separated the two germline ends. The germline gives CDR1 SGHTA, CDR2 FQGNSA. This CDR3 contains 14 residues. The CDR3 loop is CASRTLGGTGELFF. CDR3 DNA sequence: TGTGCCAGCAGAACCTTGGGAGGCACCGGGGAGCTGTTTTTT.

This clonotype was counted at least ten times. This sequence joins TRBV29-1 and TRBJ2-7; 8 positions match TRBD1. Germline V gene sequence: CDR1 SQVTM, CDR2 ANQGSEA. The CDR3 length is 13 residues. With 6 bases clipped from V and 4 bases from J, the junction kept 8 bases outside the gene matches. CDR3 bases: TGCAGCGTCTGCGACAGGGGTCCTTACGAGCAGTACTTC. This sequence encodes CSVCDRGPYEQYF.

The chain has TRBV7-9 and TRBJ1-6, with D tentatively TRBD1 (5 bases). The V gene's germline CDR1 is SEHNR and CDR2 FQNEAQ (reference sequence). The V end lost 4 bases, the J end lost 7 bases, and 14 bases lay between the germline ends. The CDR3 covers 15 residues. The CDR3 DNA sequence: TGTGCCAGCAGCTCGGGCAGGGAGGAGAATTCACCCCTCCACTTT. As protein: CASSSGREENSPLHF.

This clonotype rates as medium-sized. The chain has TRBV20-1 and TRBJ2-7; 9 bases align to TRBD2. The length of the CDR3 is 14 residues. Germline lookup yields CDR1 DFQATT and CDR2 SNEGSKA (reference sequence). The V segment lost 6 bases and the J segment 6 bases; nucleotides outside the gene matches: 12. In nucleotides, the CDR3 is TGCAGTGCAGTAGCGGGGGCAGTAGCTGCCGAGCAGTACTTC. It translates to CSAVAGAVAAEQYF.

This clonotype has at least ten counts. The chain employs TRBV6-5 and TRBJ1-1; D is uncertain. The CDR3 is 13 amino acids. Trimming left V 2 bases short and J 3 bases short, with 7 bases between. Germline CDR1 and CDR2: MNHEY and SVGAGI. The CDR3 protein is CASSYVRDTEAFF. CDR3 DNA sequence: TGTGCCAGCAGTTACGTGCGAGACACTGAAGCTTTCTTT.

This clonotype has only a few counts. This rearrangement joins TRBV10-2 to TRBJ2-7; D remains ambiguous. Trimming pared 9 bases from V and 2 bases from J, leaving 14 bases between. CDR3 size: 13 residues. Per the germline V gene, CDR1 is WSHSY and CDR2 is SAAADI. The DNA for the CDR3 is TGCGCCAGTTGCGGCAGGCCCCCCTACGAGCAGTACTTC. Translating gives CASCGRPPYEQYF.

This clonotype was counted many times. The chain employs TRBV5-1 and TRBJ2-2; D is uncertain. Trimming took 0 bases from V and 1 from J, leaving 10 bases between them. CDR3 length: 16 amino acids. Per the germline V gene, CDR1 is SGHRS and CDR2 is YFSETQ. The CDR3: CASSLAYPQNTGELFF. CDR3 bases: TGCGCCAGCAGCTTGGCCTACCCTCAGAACACCGGGGAGCTGTTTTTT.

In its sample, this clonotype was seen a few times. J is TRBJ2-7 and V is TRBV6-2 or TRBV6-3; D is undetermined. Germline CDR1 is MNHEY and CDR2 is SVGEGT. Trimming left V 2 bases short and J 3 bases short, with 5 bases between. This CDR3 region has 12 residues. CDR3 nucleotide sequence: TGTGCCAGCAGTTACCTCCACTACGAGCAGTACTTC. Amino acid sequence: CASSYLHYEQYF.

This clonotype was seen at least ten times. V is TRBV18 and J is TRBJ2-1, with D unclear. Trimming removed 6 bases at V and 5 bases at J, with 8 bases between. Germline V gene data show CDR1 as KGHSH and CDR2 as LQKENI. The CDR3 has 12 residues. The DNA of the CDR3 is TGTGCCAGCTCCCCTGACAACAATGAGCAGTTCTTC. Protein product: CASSPDNNEQFF.

Ten or more counts support this clonotype. The chain carries TRBV20-1 and TRBJ2-3, with 10 bases that match TRBD2. CDR1 is DFQATT, CDR2 SNEGSKA, per germline (reference sequence). The CDR3 runs 15 residues. Germline trimming cut 3 bases from V and 3 bases from J; bases unmatched to any gene: 6. The DNA for the CDR3 is TGCAGTGCTAGTGGGCTAGCGGGAGTTACAGATACGCAGTATTTT. Amino acid sequence: CSASGLAGVTDTQYF.